These 21 T cell receptor beta chains were sequenced from one sample in a study of T cell responses to AZD1222 COVID-19 vaccine. Assay used: immunoSEQ multiplex PCR; TCRdb lists only in-frame clones, some missing. The sample records roughly 180,000 clones, around 94% being singletons. The material was peripheral blood, obtained 28 days after the second AZD1222 dose. Source of these receptors: an adult who received the AZD1222 COVID-19 vaccine.

The genes are TRBV11-2 and TRBJ2-7; a weak D match, TRBD1 (6 bases). With 1 base removed from V and 4 bases from J, the gap between germline ends came to 11 bases. Germline V gene data show CDR1 as SGHAT and CDR2 as FQNNGV. The length of the CDR3 is 14 residues. The CDR3 nucleotides read TGTGCCAGCAGCTTAGGGGACAAAATATACGAGCAGTACTTC. Translation gives CASSLGDKIYEQYF.

The chain recombines TRBV5-1 with TRBJ1-3; D gene ambiguous. The germline V gene encodes CDR1 SGHRS and CDR2 YFSETQ. V was pared by 0 bases and J by 0 bases, with 10 bases between. The CDR3 has 16 residues. CDR3 nucleotide sequence: TGCGCCAGCAGCTTGGCGCTCACCAACTCTGGAAACACCATATATTTT. Its protein is CASSLALTNSGNTIYF.

The CDR3 DNA reads as TGTGCCAGCATCCCGTACGGGAACACTGAAGCTTTCTTT. Amino acids: CASIPYGNTEAFF. The rearrangement links TRBV7-6 to TRBJ1-1; no definite D call. The germline V and J ends were trimmed by 7 bases and 1 base, with 10 bases remaining between them. The V gene's germline CDR1 is SGHVS and CDR2 FNYEAQ. CDR3 length: 13 amino acids.

The chain has TRBV6-5 and TRBJ1-1; TRBD1 is a possible D gene (5 bases). The CDR3 sequence is 15 residues long. The germline gives CDR1 MNHEY, CDR2 SVGAGI. The V end lost 6 bases, the J end lost 1 base, and 15 bases lay between the germline ends. Written as DNA, the CDR3 is TGTGCCAGCAGATCCCGTTGGGGCAGGAACACTGAAGCTTTCTTT. Its protein is CASRSRWGRNTEAFF.

This sequence joins TRBV6-2 or TRBV6-3 and TRBJ2-7; no clear D gene. V was cut by 4 bases and J by 6 bases, with 13 bases left in between. The CDR3 loop spans 13 amino acids. Germline V gene lookup returns CDR1 MNHEY and CDR2 SVGEGT. The CDR3 here is CASSSRAFGEQYF. In DNA form, the CDR3 reads TGTGCCAGCAGTTCCCGGGCTTTCGGCGAGCAGTACTTC.

V is TRBV5-4 and J is TRBJ2-7, with D unresolved. Per the germline V gene, CDR1 is SGHNT and CDR2 is YYREEE (reference sequence). The CDR3 spans 13 residues. Deletions cut 2 bases from V and 1 base from J, with 7 bases between. The CDR3 loop is CASSFGQSYEQYF. The CDR3 nucleotides read TGTGCCAGCAGCTTTGGCCAATCCTACGAGCAGTACTTC.

Comments on this clone: Other DNA sequences within the sample encode an identical CDR3. The rearrangement links TRBV5-1 to TRBJ2-1; 9 positions match TRBD2. With V trimmed by 0 bases and J by 3 bases, 1 base remained unmatched. From germline, CDR1 is SGHRS and CDR2 YFSETQ. There are 15 residues in the CDR3. CDR3: CASSLDSGSYNEQFF. The CDR3 region has the DNA TGCGCCAGCAGCTTGGATAGCGGGAGCTACAATGAGCAGTTCTTC.

This chain joins TRBV11-1 and TRBJ2-7; a weak D match, TRBD1 (6 bases). The CDR3 contains 14 residues. Germline V gene lookup returns CDR1 SGHAT and CDR2 FQDESV (reference sequence). V lost 4 bases and J lost 5, with 15 bases in between. The CDR3 coding sequence is TGTGCCAGCAGCTCGACAGGATTGGGAAACGAGCAGTACTTC. It translates to CASSSTGLGNEQYF.

The chain employs TRBV19 and TRBJ1-5; 10 positions agree with TRBD1. Germline values: CDR1 LNHDA, CDR2 SQIVND (reference sequence). V lost 6 bases and J lost 4; bases outside the gene matches: 6. The CDR3 is made up of 15 amino acids. CDR3 coding DNA: TGTGCCAGTAGGGATGGGACAGGGGATAATCAGCCCCAGCATTTT. This gives the protein CASRDGTGDNQPQHF.

The chain carries TRBV28 and TRBJ2-7, with D uncertain. Germline values: CDR1 MDHEN, CDR2 SYDVKM. The CDR3 runs 17 residues. V lost 3 bases to trimming and J lost 0 bases, with 18 bases between them. CDR3: CASSFVRQKPFSYEQYF. Written as DNA, the CDR3 is TGTGCCAGCAGTTTTGTTAGGCAGAAACCTTTCTCCTACGAGCAGTACTTC.

The V and J genes are TRBV5-1 and TRBJ1-1, with D unresolved. CDR3 size: 14 residues. Germline V lookup: CDR1 SGHRS, CDR2 YFSETQ. The V gene lost 4 bases and the J gene lost 2 bases, with 12 bases spanning the gap. The CDR3 protein is CASSPGDYNTEAFF. CDR3 coding DNA: TGCGCCAGCAGCCCGGGCGATTATAACACTGAAGCTTTCTTT. The full variable domain, completed using reference TRBV5-1 and TRBJ1-1, is KAGVTQTPRYLIKTRGQQVTLSCSPISGHRSVSWYQQTPGQGLQFLFEYFSETQRNKGNFPGRFSGRQFSNSRSEMNVSTLELGDSALYLCASSPGDYNTEAFFGQGTRLTVV.

V and J are TRBV19 and TRBJ1-6; D uncertain. The CDR3 sequence is 15 residues long. Germline V lookup: CDR1 LNHDA, CDR2 SQIVND (reference sequence). Between the trimmed V and J ends, which lost 5 bases and 3 bases, there was a span of 11 bases. CDR3 residues: CASSPLGDYNSPLHF. The CDR3 region has the DNA TGTGCCAGTAGTCCTCTTGGGGACTATAATTCACCCCTCCACTTT.

The V and J genes are TRBV19 and TRBJ1-5; D remains unclear. Germline CDR1 LNHDA, CDR2 SQIVND (reference sequence). The ends were cut back, 5 bases at V and 6 bases at J, with 14 bases in the middle. This CDR3 has 14 residues. CDR3 amino acids: CASSQPSFGQPQHF. The CDR3 DNA reads TGTGCCAGTAGTCAACCTTCCTTTGGTCAGCCCCAGCATTTT.

The CDR3 nucleotides read TGTGCCAGCAGCTTAGAAGAAGCGGGAGGTTTTTACAATGAGCAGTTCTTC. Translation: CASSLEEAGGFYNEQFF. The chain links TRBV11-2 to TRBJ2-1; TRBD2 agrees at 9 bases. Unmatched junction bases numbered 7, after V lost 0 bases and J lost 4 bases. The CDR3 covers 17 residues. Germline assignment: CDR1 SGHAT and CDR2 FQNNGV.

This chain joins TRBV28 and TRBJ1-4; tentatively, D is TRBD1 (6 bases). From germline, CDR1 is MDHEN and CDR2 SYDVKM. Between the trimmed V and J ends, which lost 9 bases and 8 bases, there was a span of 19 bases. This CDR3 region has 14 residues. The CDR3 loop is CASYSQGFFEKLFF. DNA for the CDR3: TGTGCCAGTTACTCTCAGGGGTTTTTCGAAAAACTGTTTTTT.

The rearrangement links TRBV11-2 to TRBJ1-4; no reliable D call. CDR3 length: 11 residues. Germline V lookup: CDR1 SGHAT, CDR2 FQNNGV. Between the trimmed V and J ends, which lost 5 bases and 10 bases, there was a span of 8 bases. Written as DNA, the CDR3 is TGTGCCAGCAGCCCTCGGGGAAAACTGTTTTTT. It translates to CASSPRGKLFF.

CDR3: CASSYSRGYNEQFF. As DNA, the CDR3 is TGTGCCAGCAGTTACAGCAGGGGGTACAATGAGCAGTTCTTC. This sequence joins TRBV6-6 and TRBJ2-1, with TRBD1 matching over 7 bases. J gave up 4 bases and V 2 bases, and 2 bases lay outside the gene matches. This CDR3 is built from 14 residues. Per germline, CDR1 MNHNY and CDR2 SVGAGI (reference sequence).

The chain links TRBV4-3 to TRBJ2-2; a possible D gene is TRBD1 (5 bases). Deletions cut 4 bases from V and 1 base from J, with 10 bases between. The germline V gene encodes CDR1 LGHNA and CDR2 YSLEER. The CDR3 sequence is 15 residues long. The CDR3 coding sequence is TGCGCCAGCAGCCCTGACAGATGGAACACCGGGGAGCTGTTTTTT. Protein sequence: CASSPDRWNTGELFF.

The chain uses TRBV9 and TRBJ1-2; perhaps TRBD1 as D (5 bases). The V end lost 3 bases, the J end lost 6 bases, and 15 bases lay between the germline ends. Germline V gene sequence: CDR1 SGDLS, CDR2 YYNGEE. This CDR3 has 14 residues. Written as DNA, the CDR3 is TGTGCCAGCAGCGCCCAGAGGGGACGTGATGGCTACACCTTC. This sequence encodes CASSAQRGRDGYTF.

This chain connects TRBV6-2 or TRBV6-3 to TRBJ1-1, with 8 bases fitting TRBD1. Germline CDR1 is MNHEY and CDR2 is SVGEGT. The CDR3 is 17 residues long. The ends lost 2 bases at V and 3 bases at J; junction bases unmatched: 11. This chain's CDR3 is CASSYKTGALADTEAFF. The CDR3 bases are TGTGCCAGCAGTTACAAGACAGGGGCATTGGCGGACACTGAAGCTTTCTTT.

The chain employs TRBV5-3 and TRBJ1-1; no clear D. TRBV5-3 is flagged as an ORF with uncertain function. The ends were cut back, 4 bases at V and 0 bases at J, with 10 bases in the middle. The CDR3 consists of 14 residues. The CDR3, as DNA: TGTGCCAGAAGCCATAAGGACTTGAACACTGAAGCTTTCTTT. Its translation is CARSHKDLNTEAFF.